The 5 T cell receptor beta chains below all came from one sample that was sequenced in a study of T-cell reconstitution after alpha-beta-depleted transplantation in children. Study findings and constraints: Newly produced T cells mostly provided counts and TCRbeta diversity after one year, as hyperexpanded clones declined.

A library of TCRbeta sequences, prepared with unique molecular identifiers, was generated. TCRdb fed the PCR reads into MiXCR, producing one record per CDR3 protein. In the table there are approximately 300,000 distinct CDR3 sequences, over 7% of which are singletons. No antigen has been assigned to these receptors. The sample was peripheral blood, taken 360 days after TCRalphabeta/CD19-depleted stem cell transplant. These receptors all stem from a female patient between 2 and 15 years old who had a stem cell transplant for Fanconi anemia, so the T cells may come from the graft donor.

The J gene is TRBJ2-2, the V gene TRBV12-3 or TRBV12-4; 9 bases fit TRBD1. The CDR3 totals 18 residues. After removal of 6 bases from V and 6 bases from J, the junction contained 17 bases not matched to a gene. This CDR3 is CASRGPPLPGTGPGELFF. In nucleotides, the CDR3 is TGTGCCAGCAGAGGCCCACCCCTCCCCGGGACAGGGCCCGGGGAGCTGTTTTTT.

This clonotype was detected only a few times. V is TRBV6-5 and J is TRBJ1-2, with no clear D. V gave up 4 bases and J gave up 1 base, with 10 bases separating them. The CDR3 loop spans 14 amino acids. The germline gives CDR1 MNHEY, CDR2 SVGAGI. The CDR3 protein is CASSLGPHNYGYTF. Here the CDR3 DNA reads TGTGCCAGCAGTTTGGGCCCGCATAACTATGGCTACACCTTC.

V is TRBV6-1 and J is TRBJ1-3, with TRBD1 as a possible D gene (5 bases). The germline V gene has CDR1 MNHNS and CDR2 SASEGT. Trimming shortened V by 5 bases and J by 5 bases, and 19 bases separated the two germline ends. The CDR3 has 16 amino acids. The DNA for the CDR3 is TGTGCCAGCAGTCCTCACGGGACTTATAAGCGAAACACCATATATTTT. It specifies CASSPHGTYKRNTIYF.

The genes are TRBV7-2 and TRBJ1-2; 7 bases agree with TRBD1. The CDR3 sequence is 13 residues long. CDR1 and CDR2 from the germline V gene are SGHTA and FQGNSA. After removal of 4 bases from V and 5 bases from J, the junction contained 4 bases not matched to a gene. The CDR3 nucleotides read TGTGCCAGCAGCTCTAACAGGGGATATGGCTACACCTTC. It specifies CASSSNRGYGYTF.

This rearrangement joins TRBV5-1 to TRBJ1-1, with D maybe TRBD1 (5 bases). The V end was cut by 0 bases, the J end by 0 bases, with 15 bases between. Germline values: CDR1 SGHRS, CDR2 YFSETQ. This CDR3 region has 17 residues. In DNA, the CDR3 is TGCGCCAGCAGCTTGGGCAGGGTTACGGATATGAACACTGAAGCTTTCTTT. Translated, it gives CASSLGRVTDMNTEAFF. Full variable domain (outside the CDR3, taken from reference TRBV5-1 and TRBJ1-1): KAGVTQTPRYLIKTRGQQVTLSCSPISGHRSVSWYQQTPGQGLQFLFEYFSETQRNKGNFPGRFSGRQFSNSRSEMNVSTLELGDSALYLCASSLGRVTDMNTEAFFGQGTRLTVV.